Below, one TCR beta chain is given with its context. The antigen remains unidentified. TCRdb's table, derived via immunoSEQ multiplex PCR, lists solely in-frame clones and lacks some. The sample records 58,000 or so clones, 65% to 90% being singletons. These data are taken from a study of OX40 agonist ivuxolimab in advanced cancers. Whole-study results and caveats: Averaging showed that CD8+ T cells had more expanded clones than CD4+ did.

This material consisted of CD4+ or CD8+ T cells sorted from blood, taken in a trial of the OX40 agonist ivuxolimab. The receptor was isolated from an adult with an advanced solid tumor such as melanoma, head and neck, liver or kidney cancer.

The CDR3 region has the DNA TGTGCCAGCAGCCGACTACTACTTGACACTGAAGCTTTCTTT. Encoded protein: CASSRLLLDTEAFF. This chain connects TRBV7-8 to TRBJ1-1; D not certain. The CDR3 is made up of 14 amino acids. V was trimmed by 5 bases and J by 3 bases, leaving 13 bases between them. Germline V gene sequence: CDR1 SGHVS, CDR2 FQNEAQ. The whole variable domain, filled in from reference TRBV7-8 and TRBJ1-1, reads GAGVSQSPRYKVAKRGQDVALRCDPISGHVSLFWYQQALGQGPEFLTYFQNEAQLDKSGLPSDRFFAERPEGSVSTLKIQRTQQEDSAVYLCASSRLLLDTEAFFGQGTRLTVV.